This TCR beta chain was sequenced for a study of T cell changes during pregnancy in multiple sclerosis. The CDR3 sequence is 15 residues long. V trimming: 2 bases; J trimming: 1 base; junction bases outside the gene matches: 3. In germline, CDR1 is SGHTA, CDR2 FQGTGA. Data came from immunoSEQ multiplex PCR; TCRdb stores just in-frame clones and leaves some out. The sample holds tens of thousands of clones, 80% to 95% seen once. The sequence was obtained from a female donor in good health, enrolled as a control in a pregnancy study. Sequenced here: CD4+ T cells from peripheral blood mononuclear cells, sampled after pregnancy. The chain recombines TRBV7-3 with TRBJ1-1; 8 nucleotides align to TRBD1. The CDR3 sequence is CASSLSGQGNTEAFF. The CDR3 nucleotides read TGTGCCAGCAGCTTATCTGGACAGGGGAACACTGAAGCTTTCTTT.